The rows below give T cell receptor beta chains drawn from one sample of a study of PD-1 blockade in mismatch repair-deficient tumors. The table came from immunoSEQ multiplex PCR; TCRdb's copy has only in-frame clones and leaves some out. Of approximately 80,000 clones in the sample, approximately 80% were seen once. The source material was peripheral blood, sampled 44 weeks after starting pembrolizumab. All receptors come from an adult with mismatch repair-deficient cancer. The CDR3 runs from the conserved cysteine through the conserved F or W. A D gene is named only where the DNA matches it firmly. Expanded clones are given a class, and other clones once, few, many or no size at all.

CASSFDRGRERNEQYF TGTGCCAGCAGCTTTGACAGGGGGCGCGAAAGGAACGAGCAGTACTTC TRBJ2-7 TRBV7-9 NA TRBD1
CASSPGLATDTQYF TGTGCCAGCAGCCCGGGACTAGCAACAGATACGCAGTATTTT TRBJ2-3 TRBV9 NA TRBD2
CASSSPGNTEAFF TGTGCCAGCAGCTCCCCCGGAAACACTGAAGCTTTCTTT TRBJ1-1 TRBV13 NA NA
CASSTGQGKYEQYF TGTGCCAGCAGCACTGGACAGGGCAAATACGAGCAGTACTTC TRBJ2-7 TRBV6-6 once TRBD1
CASSLSGYNEQFF TGTGCCAGCAGCTTATCAGGATACAATGAGCAGTTCTTC TRBJ2-1 TRBV7-2 NA NA
CATRVDRVGAGELFF TGTGCCACCAGAGTCGACAGGGTCGGGGCCGGGGAGCTGTTTTTT TRBJ2-2 TRBV15 NA TRBD1
CASSLGPGTSGRGSYEQYF TGTGCCAGCAGCTTAGGCCCAGGGACTAGCGGGAGGGGATCCTACGAGCAGTACTTC TRBJ2-7 TRBV7-6 NA TRBD2
CASSSSGASYEQYF TGCGCCAGCAGCTCTAGCGGCGCCTCCTACGAGCAGTACTTC TRBJ2-7 TRBV5-1 few TRBD2
CASSWDPNQPQHF TGTGCCAGCAGTTGGGACCCCAATCAGCCCCAGCATTTT TRBJ1-5 TRBV27 NA NA
CASSVVAGAYNEQFF TGTGCCAGCAGCGTAGTAGCGGGAGCTTACAATGAGCAGTTCTTC TRBJ2-1 TRBV13 NA TRBD2
CASSLAGGTQYF TGTGCCAGCAGCTTAGCAGGGGGGACCCAGTACTTC TRBJ2-5 TRBV7-9 NA NA
CASSLFLVKTDEQFF TGTGCCAGCAGCTTGTTTCTAGTAAAAACCGATGAGCAGTTCTTC TRBJ2-1 TRBV5-6 NA NA
CASSAPQSMNTEAFF TGTGCCAGCAGTGCTCCACAGTCTATGAACACTGAAGCTTTCTTT TRBJ1-1 TRBV28 NA NA
CSVALSPLDNEQFF TGCAGCGTTGCTCTGTCCCCCTTAGACAATGAGCAGTTCTTC TRBJ2-1 TRBV29-1 NA NA
CASSERPTGALEQYF TGTGCCAGCAGTGAACGGCCCACAGGGGCCCTCGAGCAGTACTTC TRBJ2-7 TRBV2 NA TRBD1
CASSIQRAGYEQYF TGTGCCAGTAGTATACAGCGGGCGGGTTACGAGCAGTACTTC TRBJ2-7 TRBV19 once NA
CASSLGHQETQYF TGTGCCAGCAGCTTGGGCCACCAAGAGACCCAGTACTTC TRBJ2-5 TRBV7-2 NA NA
CASSGGTSGSYEQYF TGTGCCAGCAGCGGGGGGACTAGCGGTTCCTACGAGCAGTACTTC TRBJ2-7 TRBV5-4 NA TRBD2
CASSLKQGGNEQFF TGTGCCAGCAGCTTGAAACAGGGGGGCAATGAGCAGTTCTTC TRBJ2-1 TRBV7-2 NA TRBD1
CASSLQTGNTGELFF TGCGCCAGCAGCTTACAGACAGGGAACACCGGGGAGCTGTTTTTT TRBJ2-2 TRBV10-2 NA NA
CASSLSGSGTYEQYF TGCGCCAGCAGCTTATCCGGTAGCGGAACCTACGAGCAGTACTTC TRBJ2-7 TRBV5-1 NA NA